Below, 15 T cell receptor beta chains from the same sample are listed, as sequenced in a study of cytomegalovirus exposure and HLA in healthy donors. The study ran its PCR with 60 Vbeta and 13 Jbeta primers. Sequenced by immunoSEQ multiplex PCR; TCRdb stores in-frame clones only, minus some. The sample shows approximately 91,000 clones, about 80% of them seen only once. Sequenced input: PBMCs. These receptor sequences come from a human donor in good health.

This chain joins TRBV30 and TRBJ1-2; unclear D gene. V was pared by 0 bases and J by 4 bases, with 9 bases between. Germline V gene sequence: CDR1 GTSNPN, CDR2 SVGIG (reference sequence). The CDR3 totals 13 residues. The chain's CDR3 is CAWSVQQLYGYTF. The CDR3 DNA is TGTGCCTGGAGTGTACAACAGCTCTATGGCTACACCTTC.

The rearrangement joins TRBV9 to TRBJ1-5, with TRBD1 as a possible D gene (5 bases). Germline V CDR1 and CDR2: SGDLS, YYNGEE. The CDR3 spans 13 residues. Trimming took 3 bases from V and 4 from J, leaving 8 bases between them. CDR3 sequence: CASSETENQPQHF. The CDR3 DNA follows: TGTGCCAGCAGCGAGACAGAAAATCAGCCCCAGCATTTT.

There are a few counts of this clone. V usage is TRBV5-4 and J usage is TRBJ1-1; 8 bases agree with TRBD1. With 4 bases clipped from V and 1 base from J, the junction kept 3 bases outside the gene matches. This CDR3 has 14 amino acids. Germline V gives CDR1 SGHNT, CDR2 YYREEE (reference sequence). This CDR3 reads CASSPGQGNTEAFF. The CDR3, as DNA: TGTGCCAGCAGCCCCGGACAGGGGAACACTGAAGCTTTCTTT.

This clone was counted only a few times. The V gene is TRBV6-5, the J gene TRBJ1-1; D possibly corresponds to TRBD1 (5 bases). The CDR3 is made up of 14 amino acids. Germline loops: CDR1 MNHEY, CDR2 SVGAGI. The V end was cut by 6 bases, the J end by 0 bases, with 11 bases between. The CDR3 DNA reads as TGTGCCAGCAGGTTAGACAGCGTGAACACTGAAGCTTTCTTT. Its translation is CASRLDSVNTEAFF.

The chain employs TRBV19 and TRBJ2-1; 8 bases map to TRBD2. The CDR3 sequence is 16 residues long. CDR1 and CDR2 (germline): LNHDA, SQIVND (reference sequence). J gave up 2 bases and V 7 bases, and 10 bases lay outside the gene matches. Written as DNA, the CDR3 is TGTGCCAGTACTAATGGGATCGGGGGGGCCTACAATGAGCAGTTCTTC. Amino acid sequence: CASTNGIGGAYNEQFF.

This clone was found once. V is TRBV12-5 and J is TRBJ2-3, with 12 positions matching TRBD2. The CDR3 consists of 15 residues. With 9 bases clipped from V and 4 bases from J, the junction kept 8 bases outside the gene matches. Germline V gene lookup returns CDR1 LGHNT and CDR2 FRNRAP. CDR3 bases: TGTGCTAGCGCAAGACTAGCGGGAGATTCAGATACGCAGTATTTT. Encoded protein: CASARLAGDSDTQYF.

The chain links TRBV28 to TRBJ2-7; D is perhaps TRBD2 (6 bases). In germline, CDR1 is MDHEN, CDR2 SYDVKM. CDR3 size: 12 residues. V dropped 6 bases and J dropped 6 bases, with 12 bases sitting between them. In DNA form, the CDR3 reads TGTGCCAGCAGCTCCGACGGGGGCGAGCAGTACTTC. Amino acids: CASSSDGGEQYF.

The chain has TRBV11-2 and TRBJ2-7; tentative D call: TRBD1 (6 bases). Germline loops: CDR1 SGHAT, CDR2 FQNNGV. V dropped 6 bases and J dropped 3 bases, with 12 bases sitting between them. The length of the CDR3 is 13 residues. CDR3 DNA sequence: TGTGCCAGCAGTCCCGGACAGTTCTACGAGCAGTACTTC. The encoded protein is CASSPGQFYEQYF.

The chain recombines TRBV18 with TRBJ2-3; D gene unclear. CDR3 length: 12 amino acids. The V gene lost 5 bases and the J gene lost 2 bases, with 5 bases spanning the gap. CDR1 is KGHSH and CDR2 is LQKENI in the germline V gene. The CDR3 bases are TGTGCCAGCTCAACAGACACAGATACGCAGTATTTT. Protein: CASSTDTDTQYF.

The V and J genes are TRBV19 and TRBJ1-1; 9 nucleotides agree with TRBD1. J gave up 5 bases and V 3 bases, and 4 bases lay outside the gene matches. Germline CDR1 is LNHDA and CDR2 is SQIVND (reference sequence). This CDR3 contains 14 residues. The CDR3: CASSIRGQGTEAFF. DNA of the CDR3: TGTGCCAGTAGTATCCGAGGACAGGGGACTGAAGCTTTCTTT.

The chain has TRBV5-1 and TRBJ1-1; D not resolved. Germline V gene sequence: CDR1 SGHRS, CDR2 YFSETQ. This CDR3 contains 14 residues. V lost 0 bases to trimming and J lost 3 bases, with 9 bases between them. The CDR3 region has the DNA TGCGCCAGCAGCTTGGAGCAGGTCCACACTGAAGCTTTCTTT. This encodes CASSLEQVHTEAFF.

The chain joins TRBV7-3 to TRBJ2-2, with 8 bases lining up with TRBD1. Unmatched junction bases numbered 5, after V lost 1 base and J lost 4 bases. Germline lookup yields CDR1 SGHTA and CDR2 FQGTGA. The CDR3 length is 16 residues. CDR3 in amino acids: CASSLNQGAVTGELFF. The CDR3 DNA reads TGTGCCAGCAGCTTAAACCAGGGGGCAGTCACCGGGGAGCTGTTTTTT.

This clone is a singleton in its sample. The chain couples TRBV7-2 to TRBJ2-2; unclear D gene. Trimming took off 2 bases at V and 5 bases at J, with 6 bases between the two ends. Per germline, CDR1 SGHTA and CDR2 FQGNSA. The CDR3 contains 13 residues. Here the CDR3 DNA reads TGTGCCAGCAGCTTATACACGACCGGGGAGCTGTTTTTT. This sequence encodes CASSLYTTGELFF.

The chain uses TRBV9 and TRBJ2-7, with TRBD1 identical over 10 bases. Trimming removed 3 bases from V and 6 bases from J; junction bases left unmatched: 9. In germline, CDR1 is SGDLS, CDR2 YYNGEE. CDR3 length equals 15 residues. The chain's CDR3 is CASSAAGTGASEQYF. CDR3 in DNA: TGTGCCAGCAGCGCAGCCGGGACAGGGGCTTCCGAGCAGTACTTC.

The chain employs TRBV6-5 and TRBJ1-2, with 7 nucleotides matching TRBD1. This CDR3 spans 14 amino acids. Trimming cost V 6 bases and J 4 bases; bases outside gene matches: 8. Germline CDR1 MNHEY, CDR2 SVGAGI. The CDR3 bases are TGTGCCAGCAGCCAGGGGGGATTTACCTATGGCTACACCTTC. The encoded protein is CASSQGGFTYGYTF.